What follows is one TCR beta chain and its context. Relative to the germline gene, one junction end is altered; a read error may explain this. The data are from a study of control samples from healthy donors and cancer patients. Per germline, CDR1 MNHNY and CDR2 SVGAGI (reference sequence). This CDR3 spans 14 amino acids. Sequenced by immunoSEQ multiplex PCR; TCRdb stores in-frame clones only, minus some. Seen here are over 100,000 clones, about 87% observed once, and the top ten hold around 3.5%. The chain recombines TRBV6-6 with TRBJ2-2; TRBD1 agrees at 7 bases. The specimen was blood. The TCR comes from a man between 35 and 55 years old in good health. This chain's CDR3 is CASSHSTGTGELFF. CDR3 bases: TGTGCCAGCAGTCACTCGACAGGGACCGGGGAGCTGTTTTTT.